This T cell receptor beta chain appears in the sequencing data of a study of shared clonotypes between healthy human individuals. General study results and limits: How much donors shared clonotypes was expected to be affected by sequencing depth. What rarefaction showed was incomplete sorted-subset sequencing despite large depth. Larger estimated richness was generally recorded for naive subsets relative to memory subsets.

The repertoire was sequenced with immunoSEQ multiplex PCR; TCRdb's copy has only in-frame clones and lacks some. The table has about 1,800,000 clones, about 95% seen once. CD45RO-negative cells were positively selected for CCR7, leaving out terminally differentiated effector memory CD45RA+ cells. On this clone: Its antigen is unknown.

The TCR originated in a young man in good health. Sequencing was performed on naive CD8+ T cells sorted from blood.

This chain's CDR3 is CASSTYRETAFF. In DNA form, the CDR3 reads TGTGCCAGTAGTACTTACAGGGAGACGGCTTTCTTT. The V call is TRBV19, the J call TRBJ1-1; maybe TRBD1 (6 bases). The CDR3 totals 12 residues. The germline CDR1 and CDR2 sequences are LNHDA and SQIVND (reference sequence). V was clipped by 4 bases and J by 11 bases, with 14 bases between them.